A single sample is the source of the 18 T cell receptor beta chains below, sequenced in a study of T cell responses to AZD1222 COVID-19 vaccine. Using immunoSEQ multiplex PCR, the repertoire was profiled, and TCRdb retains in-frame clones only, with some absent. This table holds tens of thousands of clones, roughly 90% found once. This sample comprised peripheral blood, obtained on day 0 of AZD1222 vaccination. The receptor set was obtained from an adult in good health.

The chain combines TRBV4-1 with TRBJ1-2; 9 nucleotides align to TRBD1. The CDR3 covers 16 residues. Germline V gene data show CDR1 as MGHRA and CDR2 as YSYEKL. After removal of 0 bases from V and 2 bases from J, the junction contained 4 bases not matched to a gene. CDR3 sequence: CASSQDLDRGNYGYTF. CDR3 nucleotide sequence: TGCGCCAGCAGCCAAGATTTGGACAGGGGCAACTATGGCTACACCTTC.

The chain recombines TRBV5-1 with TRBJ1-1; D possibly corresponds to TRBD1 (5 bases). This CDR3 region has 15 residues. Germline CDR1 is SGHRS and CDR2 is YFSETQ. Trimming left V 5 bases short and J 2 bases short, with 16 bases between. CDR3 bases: TGCGCCAGCAGTTCGGCCGACAGACCCAACACTGAAGCTTTCTTT. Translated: CASSSADRPNTEAFF.

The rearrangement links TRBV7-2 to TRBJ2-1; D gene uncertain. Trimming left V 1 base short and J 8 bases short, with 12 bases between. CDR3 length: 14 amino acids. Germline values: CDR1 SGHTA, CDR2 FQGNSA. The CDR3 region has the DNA TGTGCCAGCAGCTTAGGAAGGTTAACCTATGAGCAGTTCTTC. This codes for CASSLGRLTYEQFF.

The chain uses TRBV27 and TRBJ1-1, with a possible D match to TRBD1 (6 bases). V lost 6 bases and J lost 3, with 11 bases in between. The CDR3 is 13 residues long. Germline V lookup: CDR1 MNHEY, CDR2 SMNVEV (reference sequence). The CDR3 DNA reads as TGTGCCAGCAGAACAGGGCCGGACACTGAAGCTTTCTTT. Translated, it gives CASRTGPDTEAFF.

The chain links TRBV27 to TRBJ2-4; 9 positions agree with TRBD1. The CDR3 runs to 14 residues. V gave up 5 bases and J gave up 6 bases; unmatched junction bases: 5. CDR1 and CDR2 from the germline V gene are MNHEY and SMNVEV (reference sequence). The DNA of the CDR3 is TGTGCCAGCAGTCCGACGGGACAGGGAAACATTCAGTACTTC. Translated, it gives CASSPTGQGNIQYF.

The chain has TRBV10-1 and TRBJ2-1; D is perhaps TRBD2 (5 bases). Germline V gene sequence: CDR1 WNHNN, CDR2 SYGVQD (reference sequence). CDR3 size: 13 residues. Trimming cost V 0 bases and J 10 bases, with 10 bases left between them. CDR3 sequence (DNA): TGCGCCAGCAGTGAGTCTCGGACTCTCGAGCAGTTCTTC. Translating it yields CASSESRTLEQFF.

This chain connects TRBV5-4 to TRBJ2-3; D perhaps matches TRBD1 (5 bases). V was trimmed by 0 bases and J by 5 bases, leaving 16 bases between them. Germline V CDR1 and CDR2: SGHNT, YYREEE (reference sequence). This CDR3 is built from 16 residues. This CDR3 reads CASSLATIPREDTQYF. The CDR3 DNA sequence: TGTGCCAGCAGCTTGGCGACAATCCCCAGGGAAGATACGCAGTATTTT.

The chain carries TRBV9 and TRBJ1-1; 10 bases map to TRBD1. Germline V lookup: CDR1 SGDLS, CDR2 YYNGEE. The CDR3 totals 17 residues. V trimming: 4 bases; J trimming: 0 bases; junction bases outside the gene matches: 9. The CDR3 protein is CASSLTGTGVLNTEAFF. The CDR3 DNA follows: TGTGCCAGCAGCTTAACCGGGACAGGGGTTTTGAACACTGAAGCTTTCTTT.

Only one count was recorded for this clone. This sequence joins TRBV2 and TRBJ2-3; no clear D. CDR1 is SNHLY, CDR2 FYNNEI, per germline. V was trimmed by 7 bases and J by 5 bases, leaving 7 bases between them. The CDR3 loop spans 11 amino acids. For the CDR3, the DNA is TGTGCCAGCACTCCCGGAGATACGCAGTATTTT. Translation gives CASTPGDTQYF.

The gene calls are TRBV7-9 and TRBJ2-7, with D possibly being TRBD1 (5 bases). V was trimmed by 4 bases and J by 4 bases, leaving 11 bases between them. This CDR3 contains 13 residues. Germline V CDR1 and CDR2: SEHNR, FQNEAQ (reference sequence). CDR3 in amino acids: CASSSGRDYEQYF. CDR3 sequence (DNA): TGTGCCAGCAGCTCGGGCAGGGATTACGAGCAGTACTTC.

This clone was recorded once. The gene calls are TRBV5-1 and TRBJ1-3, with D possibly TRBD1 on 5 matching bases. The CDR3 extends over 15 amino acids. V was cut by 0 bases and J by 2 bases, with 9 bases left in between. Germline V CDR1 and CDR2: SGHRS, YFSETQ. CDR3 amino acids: CASSLDSGPGNTIYF. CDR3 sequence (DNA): TGCGCCAGCAGCTTGGATTCAGGGCCTGGAAACACCATATATTTT.

DNA for the CDR3: TGCGCCAGCAGCCAAGGGAGCGGGAGTCGGTCGGTAGAGACCCAGTACTTC. Protein product: CASSQGSGSRSVETQYF. The chain recombines TRBV4-1 with TRBJ2-5; 8 positions match TRBD2. The germline V gene has CDR1 MGHRA and CDR2 YSYEKL. V was pared by 1 base and J by 4 bases, with 11 bases of the junction left unmatched. This CDR3 has 17 residues.

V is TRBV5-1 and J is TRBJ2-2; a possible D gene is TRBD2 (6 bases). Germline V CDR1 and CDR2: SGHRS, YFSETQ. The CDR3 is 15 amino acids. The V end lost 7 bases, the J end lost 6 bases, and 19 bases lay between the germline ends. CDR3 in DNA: TGCGCCAGCGGCTCGGGAGACCTGTTATCCGGGGAGCTGTTTTTT. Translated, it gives CASGSGDLLSGELFF.

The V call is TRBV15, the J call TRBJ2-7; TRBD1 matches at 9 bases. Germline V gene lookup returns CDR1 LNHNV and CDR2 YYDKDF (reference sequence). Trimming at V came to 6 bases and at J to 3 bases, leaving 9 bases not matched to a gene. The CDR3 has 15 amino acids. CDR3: CATRKGQGPYYEQYF. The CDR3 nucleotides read TGTGCCACCAGAAAGGGACAGGGTCCATACTACGAGCAGTACTTC.

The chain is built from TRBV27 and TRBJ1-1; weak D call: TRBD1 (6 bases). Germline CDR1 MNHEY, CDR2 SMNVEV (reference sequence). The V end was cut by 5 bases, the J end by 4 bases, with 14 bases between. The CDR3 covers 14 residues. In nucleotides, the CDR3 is TGTGCCAGCAGTGACCACGACAGGCTCACTGAAGCTTTCTTT. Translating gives CASSDHDRLTEAFF.

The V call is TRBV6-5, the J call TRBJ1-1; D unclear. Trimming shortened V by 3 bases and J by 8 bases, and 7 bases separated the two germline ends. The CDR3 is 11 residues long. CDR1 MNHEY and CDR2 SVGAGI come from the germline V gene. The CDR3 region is CASSYQSEAFF. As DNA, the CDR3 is TGTGCCAGCAGTTATCAGTCAGAAGCTTTCTTT.

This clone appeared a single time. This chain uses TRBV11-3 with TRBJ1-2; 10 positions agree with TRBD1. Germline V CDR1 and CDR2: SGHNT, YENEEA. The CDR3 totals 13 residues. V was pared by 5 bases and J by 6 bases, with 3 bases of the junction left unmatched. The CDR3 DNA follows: TGTGCCAGCAGCAAGACAGGGGGCGATGGCTACACCTTC. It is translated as CASSKTGGDGYTF.

The CDR3 protein is CSVEQGPGETQYF. DNA of the CDR3: TGCAGCGTTGAGCAAGGGCCCGGAGAGACCCAGTACTTC. This sequence joins TRBV29-1 and TRBJ2-5; D is ambiguous. Deletions cut 3 bases from V and 4 bases from J, with 12 bases between. The CDR3 totals 13 residues. Germline V CDR1 and CDR2: SQVTM, ANQGSEA.